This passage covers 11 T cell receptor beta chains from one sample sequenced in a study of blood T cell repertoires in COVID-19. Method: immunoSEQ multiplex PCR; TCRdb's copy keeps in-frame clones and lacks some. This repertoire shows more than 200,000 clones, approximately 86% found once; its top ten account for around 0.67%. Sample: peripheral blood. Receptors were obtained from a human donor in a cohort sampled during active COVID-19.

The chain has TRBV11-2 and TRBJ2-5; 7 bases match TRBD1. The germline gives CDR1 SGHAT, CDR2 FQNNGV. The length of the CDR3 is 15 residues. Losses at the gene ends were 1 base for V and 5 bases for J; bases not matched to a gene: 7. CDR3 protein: CASSLVPGGFETQYF. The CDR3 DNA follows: TGTGCCAGCAGCTTAGTACCAGGGGGTTTCGAGACCCAGTACTTC.

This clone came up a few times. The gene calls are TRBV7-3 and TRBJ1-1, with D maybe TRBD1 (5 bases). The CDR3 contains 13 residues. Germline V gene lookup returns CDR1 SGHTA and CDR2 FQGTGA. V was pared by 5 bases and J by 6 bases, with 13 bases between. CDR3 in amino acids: CASSRTRDSEAFF. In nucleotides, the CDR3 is TGTGCCAGCAGCCGGACCAGGGACTCTGAAGCTTTCTTT.

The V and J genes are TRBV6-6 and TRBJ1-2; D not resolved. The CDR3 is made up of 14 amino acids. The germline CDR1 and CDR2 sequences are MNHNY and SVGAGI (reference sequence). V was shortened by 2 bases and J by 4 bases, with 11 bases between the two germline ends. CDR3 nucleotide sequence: TGTGCCAGCAGTTACGGCAGGCCGGCCTATGGCTACACCTTC. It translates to CASSYGRPAYGYTF.

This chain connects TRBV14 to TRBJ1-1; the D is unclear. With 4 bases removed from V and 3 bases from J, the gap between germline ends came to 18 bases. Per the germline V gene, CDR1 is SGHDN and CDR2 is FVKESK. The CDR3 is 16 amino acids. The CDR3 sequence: CASSLAWSVGDTEAFF. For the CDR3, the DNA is TGTGCCAGCAGCCTGGCTTGGAGCGTCGGGGACACTGAAGCTTTCTTT.

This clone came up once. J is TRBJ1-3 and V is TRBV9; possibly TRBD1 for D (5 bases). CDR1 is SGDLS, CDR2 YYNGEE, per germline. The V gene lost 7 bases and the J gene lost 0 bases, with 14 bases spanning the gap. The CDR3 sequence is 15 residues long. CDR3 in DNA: TGTGCCAGCGAGCTCGGGGACTCCTCTGGAAACACCATATATTTT. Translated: CASELGDSSGNTIYF.

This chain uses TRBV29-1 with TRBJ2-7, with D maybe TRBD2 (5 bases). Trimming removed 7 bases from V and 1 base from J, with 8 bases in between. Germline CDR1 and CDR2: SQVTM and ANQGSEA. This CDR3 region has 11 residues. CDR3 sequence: CSAEGSYEQYF. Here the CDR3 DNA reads TGCAGCGCCGAGGGTTCCTACGAGCAGTACTTC.

CDR3 coding DNA: TGTGCCACCAAGCCAGGGACTAGACCCTACGAGCAGTACTTC. Its protein product is CATKPGTRPYEQYF. The chain has TRBV27 and TRBJ2-7; 8 nucleotides match TRBD2. The CDR3 has 14 residues. CDR1 is MNHEY and CDR2 is SMNVEV in the germline V gene (reference sequence). V was clipped by 10 bases and J by 2 bases; unmatched bases: 10.

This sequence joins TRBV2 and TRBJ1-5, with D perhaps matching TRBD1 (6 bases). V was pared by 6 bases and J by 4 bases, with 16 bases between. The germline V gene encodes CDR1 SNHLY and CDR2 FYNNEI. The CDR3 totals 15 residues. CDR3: CASRLRGQTNQPQHF. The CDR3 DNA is TGTGCCAGCAGACTCCGGGGACAAACTAATCAGCCCCAGCATTTT.

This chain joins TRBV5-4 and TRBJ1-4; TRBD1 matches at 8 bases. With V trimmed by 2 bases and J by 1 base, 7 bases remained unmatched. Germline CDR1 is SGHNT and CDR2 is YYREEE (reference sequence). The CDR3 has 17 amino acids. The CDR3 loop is CASSFKTGGVTNEKLFF. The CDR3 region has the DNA TGTGCCAGCAGCTTTAAAACAGGGGGAGTAACTAATGAAAAACTGTTTTTT. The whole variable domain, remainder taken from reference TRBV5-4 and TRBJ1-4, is ETGVTQSPTHLIKTRGQQVTLRCSSQSGHNTVSWYQQALGQGPQFIFQYYREEENGRGNFPPRFSGLQFPNYSSELNVNALELDDSALYLCASSFKTGGVTNEKLFFGSGTQLSVL.

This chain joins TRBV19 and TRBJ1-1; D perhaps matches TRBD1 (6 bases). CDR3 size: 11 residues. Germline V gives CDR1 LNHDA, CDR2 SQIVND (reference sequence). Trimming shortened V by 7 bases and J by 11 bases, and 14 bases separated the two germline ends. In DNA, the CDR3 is TGTGCCAGTACCCAGGGGTTGGCGGCTTTCTTT. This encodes CASTQGLAAFF.

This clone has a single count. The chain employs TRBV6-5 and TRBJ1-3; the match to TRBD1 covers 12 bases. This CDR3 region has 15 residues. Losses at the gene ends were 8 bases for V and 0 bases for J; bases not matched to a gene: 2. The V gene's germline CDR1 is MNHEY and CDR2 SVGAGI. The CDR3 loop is CASGTGGFSGNTIYF. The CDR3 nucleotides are TGTGCCAGCGGGACAGGGGGCTTCTCTGGAAACACCATATATTTT.